The 23 T cell receptor beta chains presented below share a single source sample, sequenced in a study of CD39 and CD103 CD8 tumor-infiltrating T cells. Profiled with immunoSEQ multiplex PCR; TCRdb holds only in-frame clones, not every one. The profile shows roughly 15,000 clones, about 89% of them singletons. The source material was CD8+ T cells sorted from blood. Subset specified: total memory CD8 T cells (CD45RA-CCR7+/-) from blood or uninvolved lymph node. These receptors all come from a human donor with head and neck squamous cell carcinoma.

The J gene is TRBJ1-1, the V gene TRBV5-5, with D tentatively TRBD1 (5 bases). Trimming shortened V by 3 bases and J by 3 bases, and 15 bases separated the two germline ends. The CDR3 consists of 15 residues. Germline loops: CDR1 SGHKS, CDR2 YYEKEE (reference sequence). CDR3 loop: CASSSGSGVDTEAFF. For the CDR3, the DNA is TGTGCCAGCAGCTCAGGGAGCGGGGTTGACACTGAAGCTTTCTTT.

As regards this clone: Other DNA variants within this sample encode the same CDR3. J is TRBJ1-5 and V is TRBV19; 7 positions match TRBD1. V dropped 3 bases and J dropped 6; count of bases not matched to a gene: 5. The CDR3 totals 14 residues. Germline loops: CDR1 LNHDA, CDR2 SQIVND (reference sequence). CDR3 in DNA: TGTGCCAGTAGTATCACAGGGGTCGGTCAGCCCCAGCATTTT. The encoded protein is CASSITGVGQPQHF.

The CDR3 region has the DNA TGCAGTGCAAGGGACAGCCTAACTTTCTTT. It translates to CSARDSLTFF. This chain joins TRBV20-1 and TRBJ1-1, with 7 bases matching TRBD1. V shed 6 bases, J shed 12 bases, and the junction held 7 bases outside the gene matches. Germline V gene data show CDR1 as DFQATT and CDR2 as SNEGSKA (reference sequence). The CDR3 length is 10 residues.

The V and J genes are TRBV14 and TRBJ1-6; no clear D gene. CDR3 length equals 19 residues. The germline V gene encodes CDR1 SGHDN and CDR2 FVKESK. The V and J ends lost 0 bases and 2 bases respectively, with 17 bases between them. The CDR3 coding sequence is TGTGCCAGCAGCCAAGACGGTCCCCGGACGGGAGCCTATAATTCACCCCTCCACTTT. Translation: CASSQDGPRTGAYNSPLHF.

The chain carries TRBV6-5 and TRBJ2-7; 7 nucleotides agree with TRBD1. There are 16 residues in the CDR3. V lost 4 bases to trimming and J lost 2 bases; unmatched junction nucleotides: 11. The germline V gene encodes CDR1 MNHEY and CDR2 SVGAGI. The CDR3 DNA reads as TGTGCCAGCAGTTCCCGAGGGACAGTTCTTCCCTACGAGCAGTACTTC. This translates into CASSSRGTVLPYEQYF.

The chain has TRBV6-1 and TRBJ2-1, with 11 bases lining up with TRBD2. The CDR3 is made up of 15 amino acids. Germline V lookup: CDR1 MNHNS, CDR2 SASEGT. The V gene end was trimmed by 6 bases and the J gene end by 3 bases; junction bases not matched to a gene: 4. CDR3 DNA sequence: TGTGCCAGCAGCGAAACTAGCGGGGGCTACAATGAGCAGTTCTTC. This translates into CASSETSGGYNEQFF.

The V gene is TRBV9, the J gene TRBJ1-4; D uncertain. This CDR3 has 14 residues. The ends were cut back, 6 bases at V and 7 bases at J, with 16 bases in the middle. Germline values: CDR1 SGDLS, CDR2 YYNGEE. The CDR3, as DNA: TGTGCCAGCACCCCGGGCTTGTCGGGTGAAAAACTGTTTTTT. Its translation: CASTPGLSGEKLFF.

The chain joins TRBV7-9 to TRBJ1-1, with D maybe TRBD1 (5 bases). V was clipped by 3 bases and J by 4 bases, with 12 bases between them. The germline V gene has CDR1 SEHNR and CDR2 FQNEAQ (reference sequence). The CDR3 length is 14 residues. The CDR3 bases are TGTGCCAGCAGCTTCGGTTCCGGGGGCACTGAAGCTTTCTTT. This encodes CASSFGSGGTEAFF.

This clone was seen just once. The genes are TRBV7-5 and TRBJ1-5. TRBV7-5 is designated a pseudogene. The CDR3 totals 19 residues. The CDR3 sequence: CARNPHQPILRGFNQPQHF. As DNA, the CDR3 is TGTGCCAGAAACCCTCACCAGCCGATCCTCAGAGGGTTCAATCAGCCCCAGCATTTT.

V gene TRBV12-2 combines with J gene TRBJ1-6. TRBV12-2 is reported as a pseudogene. CDR3 size: 18 residues. In DNA, the CDR3 is TGTGCAAGTCGCTTAACCCCGTTCGACGCTCCTTATAATTCACCCCTCCACTTT. Translating it yields CASRLTPFDAPYNSPLHF.

This clone was found once. V usage is TRBV2 and J usage is TRBJ2-1; TRBD2 matches at 7 bases. CDR3 length equals 15 residues. Germline CDR1 is SNHLY and CDR2 is FYNNEI. The trim removed 5 bases at V and 3 bases at J, leaving 7 bases unmatched. The CDR3 sequence: CASSYSGAHYNEQFF. CDR3 bases: TGTGCCAGCAGTTACAGCGGGGCTCACTACAATGAGCAGTTCTTC. Full variable domain (remainder filled in from reference TRBV2 and TRBJ2-1): EPEVTQTPSHQVTQMGQEVILRCVPISNHLYFYWYRQILGQKVEFLVSFYNNEISEKSEIFDDQFSVERPDGSNFTLKIRSTKLEDSAMYFCASSYSGAHYNEQFFGPGTRLTVL.

V is TRBV10-3 and J is TRBJ1-4; TRBD1 aligns across 9 bases. The V gene end was trimmed by 8 bases and the J gene end by 11 bases; junction bases not matched to a gene: 12. From germline, CDR1 is ENHRY and CDR2 SYGVKD. The CDR3 totals 14 residues. The CDR3 bases are TGTGCCATCTGTTCCGGGACAGGGTATAGGAAACTGTTTTTT. Protein sequence: CAICSGTGYRKLFF.

V gene TRBV19 combines with J gene TRBJ2-7, with TRBD1 matching 7 bases. The CDR3 is 15 residues long. V was clipped by 3 bases and J by 4 bases; unmatched bases: 9. CDR1 LNHDA and CDR2 SQIVND come from the germline V gene (reference sequence). For the CDR3, the DNA is TGTGCCAGTAGTATTGGATCGGGACAGCGATACGAGCAGTACTTC. Amino acids: CASSIGSGQRYEQYF.

This chain uses TRBV4-2 with TRBJ1-6; a weak D match, TRBD1 (5 bases). V lost 0 bases and J 3 bases, leaving 12 bases between the germline ends. Germline V gene sequence: CDR1 LGHNA, CDR2 YNFKEQ. The CDR3 is made up of 17 amino acids. CDR3 sequence reads: CASSQETIRVYNSPLHF. In DNA, the CDR3 is TGTGCCAGCAGCCAAGAAACCATCAGGGTCTATAATTCACCCCTCCACTTT.

The chain recombines TRBV2 with TRBJ1-1; D is unresolved. CDR3 length: 12 residues. Trimming took off 4 bases at V and 6 bases at J, with 9 bases between the two ends. The germline V gene encodes CDR1 SNHLY and CDR2 FYNNEI. CDR3 DNA: TGTGCCAGCAGTGCACTATTACCTGAAGCTTTCTTT. Translated: CASSALLPEAFF.

The genes are TRBV28 and TRBJ1-1, with TRBD1 matching over 9 bases. V was pared by 2 bases and J by 5 bases, with 6 bases of the junction left unmatched. CDR3 length: 15 residues. Germline CDR1 reads MDHEN; CDR2 reads SYDVKM. CDR3 in DNA: TGTGCCAGCAGTTTAGGACAGGGGTTTAGGACTGAAGCTTTCTTT. Translating gives CASSLGQGFRTEAFF.

The chain carries TRBV27 and TRBJ1-5, with 7 nucleotides matching TRBD1. There are 15 residues in the CDR3. V lost 5 bases to trimming and J lost 0 bases; unmatched junction nucleotides: 4. CDR1 and CDR2 from the germline V gene are MNHEY and SMNVEV (reference sequence). The CDR3 coding sequence is TGTGCCAGCAGTAAGACAGGGAATAGCAATCAGCCCCAGCATTTT. Protein sequence: CASSKTGNSNQPQHF.

The genes are TRBV27 and TRBJ2-4; TRBD2 is a possible D gene (5 bases). Germline CDR1 reads MNHEY; CDR2 reads SMNVEV (reference sequence). The CDR3 has 15 residues. Between the trimmed V and J ends, which lost 11 bases and 1 base, there was a span of 18 bases. CDR3: CAPSASGWAKNIQYF. In DNA, the CDR3 is TGTGCCCCCTCTGCTTCGGGGTGGGCCAAAAACATTCAGTACTTC.

This sequence joins TRBV7-9 and TRBJ2-7, with D hard to call. This CDR3 spans 16 amino acids. Germline assignment: CDR1 SEHNR and CDR2 FQNEAQ (reference sequence). V lost 0 bases and J lost 1, with 13 bases in between. DNA for the CDR3: TGTGCCAGCAGCTTAGCGGTTATTTATGGTTCCTACGAGCAGTACTTC. This translates into CASSLAVIYGSYEQYF.

V is TRBV9 and J is TRBJ2-3; D gene uncertain. V lost 0 bases and J 6 bases, leaving 8 bases between the germline ends. CDR1 SGDLS and CDR2 YYNGEE come from the germline V gene. The CDR3 spans 13 residues. For the CDR3, the DNA is TGTGCCAGCAGCGTAGTTCCGTCCGATACGCAGTATTTT. It is translated as CASSVVPSDTQYF.

This chain connects TRBV4-1 to TRBJ2-3; maybe TRBD2 (5 bases). Trimming took off 0 bases at V and 0 bases at J, with 13 bases between the two ends. The CDR3 has 17 amino acids. The germline V gene has CDR1 MGHRA and CDR2 YSYEKL. In nucleotides, the CDR3 is TGCGCCAGCAGCCAAGAACCTCCCGGGGATAGCACAGATACGCAGTATTTT. It encodes CASSQEPPGDSTDTQYF.

The chain employs TRBV7-3 and TRBJ2-1; D uncertain. The V gene lost 2 bases and the J gene lost 4 bases, with 9 bases spanning the gap. Germline CDR1 SGHTA, CDR2 FQGTGA. This CDR3 is built from 14 residues. This CDR3 reads CASSLGLGYNEQFF. In nucleotides, the CDR3 is TGTGCCAGCAGCTTAGGTCTCGGGTACAATGAGCAGTTCTTC.

The V and J genes are TRBV13 and TRBJ2-1; 11 positions match TRBD2. CDR3 length: 17 residues. Germline lookup yields CDR1 PRHDT and CDR2 FYEKMQ (reference sequence). V shed 4 bases and J 6 bases; nucleotides not matched to a gene: 11. The CDR3 spells CASSSAPSGGPLNEQFF. The CDR3 DNA follows: TGTGCCAGCAGCTCCGCTCCTAGCGGGGGGCCTCTCAATGAGCAGTTCTTC.